Here is one T cell receptor (beta chain) with its context. What it recognizes is unknown. This sample is drawn from a study of T cells in tuberculosis. Adolescents were screened for latent TB by skin test and IGRA. General study points: Selection depended on which cryopreserved specimens were available. GEM motif frequencies gave 55% to 75% accuracy; the GMM repertoire gave roughly 90%.

The repertoire was sequenced with immunoSEQ multiplex PCR; TCRdb's copy has only in-frame clones and lacks some. The top ten clones hold 6.5% to 8% of a sample with about 32,000 clones, roughly 94% of them seen once. The receptor's source is a donor between 10 and 35 years old with latent tuberculosis or without tuberculosis infection. Sample: PBMCs.

This CDR3 is CASSGQDRRAEAFF. The CDR3 coding sequence is TGTGCCAGCAGCGGACAGGACAGGAGGGCTGAAGCTTTCTTT. This chain links TRBV7-8 with TRBJ1-1; the match to TRBD1 covers 7 bases. From germline, CDR1 is SGHVS and CDR2 FQNEAQ. V lost 5 bases and J lost 6; bases outside the gene matches: 9. The CDR3 consists of 14 residues.